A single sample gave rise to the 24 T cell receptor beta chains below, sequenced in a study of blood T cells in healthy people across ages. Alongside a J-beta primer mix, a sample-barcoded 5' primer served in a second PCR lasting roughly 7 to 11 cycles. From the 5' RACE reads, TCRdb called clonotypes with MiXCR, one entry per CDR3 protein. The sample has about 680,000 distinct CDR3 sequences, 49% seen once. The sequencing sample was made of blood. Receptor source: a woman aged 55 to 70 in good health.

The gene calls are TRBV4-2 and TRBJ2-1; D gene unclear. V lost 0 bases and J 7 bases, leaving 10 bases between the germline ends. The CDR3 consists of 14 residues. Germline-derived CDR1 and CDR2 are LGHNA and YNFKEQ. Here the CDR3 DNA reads TGTGCCAGCAGCCAAGACAGTGCTCGTAATGAGCAGTTCTTC. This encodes CASSQDSARNEQFF.

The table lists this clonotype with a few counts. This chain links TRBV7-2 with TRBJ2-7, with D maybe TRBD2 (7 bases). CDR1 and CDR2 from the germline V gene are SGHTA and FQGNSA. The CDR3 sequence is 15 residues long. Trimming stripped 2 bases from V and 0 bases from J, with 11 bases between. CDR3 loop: CASSLRGASSYEQYF. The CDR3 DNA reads TGTGCCAGCAGCTTACGGGGGGCGAGCTCCTACGAGCAGTACTTC.

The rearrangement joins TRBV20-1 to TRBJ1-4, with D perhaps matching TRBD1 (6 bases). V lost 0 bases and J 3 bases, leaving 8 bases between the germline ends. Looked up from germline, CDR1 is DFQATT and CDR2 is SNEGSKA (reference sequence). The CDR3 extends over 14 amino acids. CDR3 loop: CSARDNRANEKLFF. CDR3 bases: TGCAGTGCTAGAGATAACAGGGCTAATGAAAAACTGTTTTTT.

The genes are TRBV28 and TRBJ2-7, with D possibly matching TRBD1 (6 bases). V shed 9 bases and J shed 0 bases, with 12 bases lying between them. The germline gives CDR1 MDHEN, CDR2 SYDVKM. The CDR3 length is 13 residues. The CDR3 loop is CASHRDGSYEQYF. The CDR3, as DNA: TGTGCCAGTCACAGGGATGGCTCCTACGAGCAGTACTTC.

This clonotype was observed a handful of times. The CDR3 region is CSARDVTTNEKLFF. DNA for the CDR3: TGCAGTGCTAGAGATGTTACAACTAATGAAAAACTGTTTTTT. The chain has TRBV20-1 and TRBJ1-4, with no clear D. This CDR3 is 14 amino acids long. The germline V and J ends were trimmed by 0 bases and 0 bases, with 5 bases remaining between them. CDR1 and CDR2 from the germline V gene are DFQATT and SNEGSKA (reference sequence).

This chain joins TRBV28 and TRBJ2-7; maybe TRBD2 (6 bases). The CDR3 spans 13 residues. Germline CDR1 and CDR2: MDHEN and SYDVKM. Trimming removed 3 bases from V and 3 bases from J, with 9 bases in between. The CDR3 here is CASSFIADYEQYF. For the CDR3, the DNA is TGTGCCAGCAGTTTTATAGCGGACTACGAGCAGTACTTC.

The CDR3 is CASSLGLGQSYNEQFF. The CDR3 region has the DNA TGCGCCAGCAGCTTGGGACTAGGACAAAGCTACAATGAGCAGTTCTTC. This chain joins TRBV5-1 and TRBJ2-1; the D gene is possibly TRBD2 (6 bases). This CDR3 region has 16 residues. Trimming left V 0 bases short and J 3 bases short, with 13 bases between. Germline CDR1 SGHRS, CDR2 YFSETQ.

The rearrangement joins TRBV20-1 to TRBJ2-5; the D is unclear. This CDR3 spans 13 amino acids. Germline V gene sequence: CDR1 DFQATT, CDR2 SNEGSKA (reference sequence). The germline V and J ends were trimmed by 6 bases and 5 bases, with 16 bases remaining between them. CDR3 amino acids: CSAPPGPMETQYF. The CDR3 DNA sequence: TGCAGTGCCCCACCTGGGCCTATGGAGACCCAGTACTTC.

CDR3 nucleotide sequence: TGTGCCAGCAGCTCCCAATGGACCCAGCCCCAGCATTTT. It yields the protein CASSSQWTQPQHF. V is TRBV7-2 and J is TRBJ1-5; D not resolved. V was cut by 4 bases and J by 7 bases, with 11 bases left in between. The germline gives CDR1 SGHTA, CDR2 FQGNSA. This CDR3 comprises 13 residues.

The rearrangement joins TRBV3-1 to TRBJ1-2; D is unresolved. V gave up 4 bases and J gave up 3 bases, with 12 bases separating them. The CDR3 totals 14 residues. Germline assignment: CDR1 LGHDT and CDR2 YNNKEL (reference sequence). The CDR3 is CASSLNSGDYGYTF. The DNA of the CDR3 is TGTGCCAGCAGCCTGAACTCCGGGGACTATGGCTACACCTTC.

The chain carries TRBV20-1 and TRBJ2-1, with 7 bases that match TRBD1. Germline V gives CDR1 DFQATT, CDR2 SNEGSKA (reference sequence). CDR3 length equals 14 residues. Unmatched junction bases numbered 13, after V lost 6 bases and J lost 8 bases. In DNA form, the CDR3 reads TGCAGTGCCATCGACAGGGTGCATTTCGATGAGCAGTTCTTC. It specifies CSAIDRVHFDEQFF.

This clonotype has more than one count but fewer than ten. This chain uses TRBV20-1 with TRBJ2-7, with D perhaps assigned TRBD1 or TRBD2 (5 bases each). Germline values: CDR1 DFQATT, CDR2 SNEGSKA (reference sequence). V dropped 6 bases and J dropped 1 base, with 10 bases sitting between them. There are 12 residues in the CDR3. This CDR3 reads CSAVGGSYEQYF. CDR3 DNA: TGCAGTGCCGTTGGGGGATCCTACGAGCAGTACTTC.

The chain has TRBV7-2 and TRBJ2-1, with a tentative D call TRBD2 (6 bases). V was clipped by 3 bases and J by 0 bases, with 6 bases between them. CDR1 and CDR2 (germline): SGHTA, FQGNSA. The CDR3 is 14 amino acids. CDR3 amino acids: CASSFGGSYNEQFF. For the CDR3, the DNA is TGTGCCAGCAGCTTCGGGGGCTCCTACAATGAGCAGTTCTTC.

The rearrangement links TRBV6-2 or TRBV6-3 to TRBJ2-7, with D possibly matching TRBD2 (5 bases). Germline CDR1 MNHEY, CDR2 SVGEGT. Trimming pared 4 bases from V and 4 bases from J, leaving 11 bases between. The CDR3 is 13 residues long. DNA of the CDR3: TGTGCCAGCAGTTCCACGAGGGAGTACGAGCAGTACTTC. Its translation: CASSSTREYEQYF.

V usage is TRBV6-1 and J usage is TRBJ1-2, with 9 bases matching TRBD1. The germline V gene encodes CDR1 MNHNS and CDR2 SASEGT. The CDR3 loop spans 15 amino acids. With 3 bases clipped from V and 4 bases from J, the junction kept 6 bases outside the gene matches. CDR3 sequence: CASSEGDRAFYGYTF. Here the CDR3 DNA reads TGTGCCAGCAGTGAGGGGGACAGGGCTTTCTATGGCTACACCTTC.

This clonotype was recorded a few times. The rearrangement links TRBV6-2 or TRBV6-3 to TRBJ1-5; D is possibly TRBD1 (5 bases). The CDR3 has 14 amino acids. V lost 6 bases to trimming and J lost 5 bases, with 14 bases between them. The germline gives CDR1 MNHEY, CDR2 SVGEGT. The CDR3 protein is CASSDPGGHQPQHF. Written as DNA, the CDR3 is TGTGCCAGCAGCGACCCCGGGGGTCATCAGCCCCAGCATTTT.

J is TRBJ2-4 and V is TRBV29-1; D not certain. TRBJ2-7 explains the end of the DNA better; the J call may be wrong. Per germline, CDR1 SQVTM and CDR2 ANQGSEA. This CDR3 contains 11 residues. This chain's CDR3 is CSVGSSHEQYF. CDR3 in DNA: TGCAGCGTTGGGAGCAGCCACGAGCAGTACTTC.

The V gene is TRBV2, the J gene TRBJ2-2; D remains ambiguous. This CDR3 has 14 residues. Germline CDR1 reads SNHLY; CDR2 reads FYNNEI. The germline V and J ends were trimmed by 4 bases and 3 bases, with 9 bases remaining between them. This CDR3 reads CASSVRLYTGELFF. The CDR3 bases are TGTGCCAGCAGTGTGAGACTGTACACCGGGGAGCTGTTTTTT.

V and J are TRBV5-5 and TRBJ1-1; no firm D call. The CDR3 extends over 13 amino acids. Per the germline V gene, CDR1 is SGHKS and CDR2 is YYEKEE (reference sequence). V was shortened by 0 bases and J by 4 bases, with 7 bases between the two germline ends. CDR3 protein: CASSLEAPTEAFF. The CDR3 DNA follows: TGTGCCAGCAGCTTGGAAGCTCCCACTGAAGCTTTCTTT.

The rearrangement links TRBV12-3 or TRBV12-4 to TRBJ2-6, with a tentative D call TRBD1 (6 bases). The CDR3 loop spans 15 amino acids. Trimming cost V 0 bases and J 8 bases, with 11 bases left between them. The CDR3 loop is CASSLARQVSNVLTF. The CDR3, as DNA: TGTGCCAGCAGTTTAGCGAGACAGGTTTCCAACGTCCTGACTTTC.

CDR3 DNA sequence: TGTGCCAGCTCACCACGAGACTCCAGAAATTCACCCCTCCACTTT. Its translation is CASSPRDSRNSPLHF. This chain links TRBV18 with TRBJ1-6; D ambiguous. CDR1 and CDR2 (germline): KGHSH, LQKENI. V gave up 1 base and J gave up 7 bases, with 11 bases separating them. CDR3 length equals 15 residues.

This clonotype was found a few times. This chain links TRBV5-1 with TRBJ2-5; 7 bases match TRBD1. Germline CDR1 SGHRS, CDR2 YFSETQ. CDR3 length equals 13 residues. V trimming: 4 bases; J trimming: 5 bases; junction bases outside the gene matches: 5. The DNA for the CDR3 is TGCGCCAGCAGCCACAGGGGTGAGGAGACCCAGTACTTC. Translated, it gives CASSHRGEETQYF.

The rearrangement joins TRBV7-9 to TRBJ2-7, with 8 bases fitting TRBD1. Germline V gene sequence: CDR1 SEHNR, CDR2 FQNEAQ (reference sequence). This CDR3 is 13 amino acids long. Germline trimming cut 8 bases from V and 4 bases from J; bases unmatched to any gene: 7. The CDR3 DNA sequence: TGTGCCAGCGTATCCACAGGGGGTTACGAGCAGTACTTC. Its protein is CASVSTGGYEQYF.

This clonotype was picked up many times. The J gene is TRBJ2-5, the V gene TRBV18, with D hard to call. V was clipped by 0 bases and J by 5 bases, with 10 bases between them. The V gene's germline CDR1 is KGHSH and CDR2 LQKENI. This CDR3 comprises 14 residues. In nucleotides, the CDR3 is TGTGCCAGCTCACCACCGGACGACTGGGAGACCCAGTACTTC. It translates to CASSPPDDWETQYF.